Listed below are T cell receptor beta chains from one sample, sequenced in a study of T cell repertoires in cytomegalovirus infection. These receptors' antigens are unknown. TCRdb itself ran the reads through MiXCR, one entry per CDR3 protein. The sample yields fewer than 1,000,000 distinct CDR3 sequences, less than 35% seen once. The sample here was cultured CD8+ T cells from PBMCs, taken from culture after CMV antigen stimulation. The receptors were sampled from a human donor in good health (CMV status not recorded). Some clones in this sample may be carry-over from other donors' samples. Both conserved end residues are part of each CDR3. Fields, in order: V gene, J gene, clone size, D gene, CDR3 DNA, CDR3 protein. D genes are given only for firm matches. Clone size is shown for a subset of rows, as once, few, many or a class of expanded clone.

TRBV7-9	TRBJ2-5	-	-	TGTGCCAGCAGCTTAGCCTCGGGGATCCAAGAGACCCAGTACTTC	CASSLASGIQETQYF
TRBV4-1	TRBJ1-4	-	-	TGCGCCAGCAGCCATCGGGACACTCTAACTAATGAAAAACTGTTTTTT	CASSHRDTLTNEKLFF
TRBV11-2	TRBJ2-5	-	-	TGTGCCAGCAGCTTAGTGGGGGCAGGCGAGACCCAGTACTTC	CASSLVGAGETQYF
TRBV7-2	TRBJ2-1	many	-	TGTGCCAGCAGCTTAGCGGGGCGAAATGAGCAGTTCTTC	CASSLAGRNEQFF
TRBV7-9	TRBJ1-1	many	-	TGTGCCAGCAGCTTAGTTGGGGAGGGCACTGAAGCTTTCTTT	CASSLVGEGTEAFF
TRBV24-1	TRBJ2-7	-	TRBD1	TGTGCCACCAGTGATTCCACAGGGGGCGAGCAGTACTTC	CATSDSTGGEQYF
TRBV29-1	TRBJ1-1	few	TRBD1	TGCAGCTCGGACAGGGGGCAGTTTAACACTGAAGCTTTCTTT	CSSDRGQFNTEAFF
TRBV12-3/TRBV12-4	TRBJ2-1	few	TRBD1	TGTGCCAGCAGTTTAGGACAGGGGGCTAAGGACAATGAGCAGTTCTTC	CASSLGQGAKDNEQFF
TRBV7-6	TRBJ2-7	many	-	TGTGCCAGCAACCCGGACGAACGACCCTACGAGCAGTACTTC	CASNPDERPYEQYF
TRBV15	TRBJ1-2	-	-	TGTGCCACCAGCAGAGACGAGGTGGGGACCAACTATGGCTACACCTTC	CATSRDEVGTNYGYTF
TRBV12-3/TRBV12-4	TRBJ1-3	few	-	TGTGCCAGCAGGCTATCAGGGGACTCTGGAAACACCATATATTTT	CASRLSGDSGNTIYF
TRBV27	TRBJ2-7	-	-	TGTGCCAGCAGTTGGGAAGGAGGGGCCAGGTCCGAGCAGTACTTC	CASSWEGGARSEQYF
TRBV7-8	TRBJ1-5	few	-	TGTGCCAGCAGCCCGATGGGCCTGGGGCCCCTCGGGTTGCATTTT	CASSPMGLGPLGLHF
TRBV20-1	TRBJ2-1	-	-	TGCAGTGCTAGAGATGTGTCAGGCCATGAGCAGTTCTTC	CSARDVSGHEQFF
TRBV6-2/TRBV6-3	TRBJ1-5	-	TRBD1	TGTGCCAGCAGCTCCGGACAGGAGATCAATCAGCCCCAGCATTTT	CASSSGQEINQPQHF
TRBV7-9	TRBJ1-4	few	-	TGTGCCAGCAGTCTCAGAGGAACCAGTGAAGAACTGTTTTTT	CASSLRGTSEELFF
TRBV12-5	TRBJ2-3	once	-	TGTGCTAGTGGCTTGGGACTTTCAGAGGATACGCAGTATTTT	CASGLGLSEDTQYF
TRBV28	TRBJ1-1	-	TRBD1	TGTGCCAGCAGAACAGGGGTGACTGAAGCTTTCTTT	CASRTGVTEAFF
TRBV28	TRBJ1-5	few	TRBD1	TGTGCCAGCAGTTTAGGAACAGGGGTCAGCAATCAGCCCCAGCATTTT	CASSLGTGVSNQPQHF
TRBV12-3/TRBV12-4	TRBJ1-2	-	TRBD1	TGTGCCAACAGTTTAAACAGGGGGGGCTATGGCTACACCTTC	CANSLNRGGYGYTF
TRBV4-3	TRBJ2-5	few	-	TGCGCCAGCAGCCAAGATCCATATTACAGGGCTGCGCAAGAGACCCAGTACTTC	CASSQDPYYRAAQETQYF
TRBV3-1	TRBJ1-4	-	-	TGTGCCAGCAGCCCTCACTTTCAGCTTGCAACTAATGAAAAACTGTTTTTT	CASSPHFQLATNEKLFF
TRBV11-1	TRBJ2-3	-	-	TGTGCCAGCAGCTTAACCCTGGCCCACACAGATACGCAGTATTTT	CASSLTLAHTDTQYF
TRBV9	TRBJ2-1	-	TRBD1	TGTGCCAGCAACAAAGGGACAGGGAGTGATGAGCAGTTCTTC	CASNKGTGSDEQFF
TRBV20-1	TRBJ1-6	-	-	TGCAGTGCTAGCCAAACTTCCTTGAATTCACCCCTCCACTTT	CSASQTSLNSPLHF
TRBV29-1	TRBJ2-1	-	-	TGCAGCGTTGAAAAAAGACCGAGCTCCTACAATGAGCAGTTCTTC	CSVEKRPSSYNEQFF
TRBV7-9	TRBJ1-1	many	-	TGTGCCAGCAGCTTAGGAGCCTTTGGGGGCGCGGGGACTGAAGCTTTCTTT	CASSLGAFGGAGTEAFF
TRBV7-6	TRBJ1-2	few	-	TGTGCCAGCAGCCTCGGGACGGCCGGGCATGGCTACACCTTC	CASSLGTAGHGYTF
TRBV28	TRBJ2-1	-	TRBD2	TGTGCCAGCAGTTTATACCGGGGGGGATCCTACAATGAGCAGTTCTTC	CASSLYRGGSYNEQFF
TRBV6-5	TRBJ2-3	once	-	TGTGCCAGCAGTTATTACGACAGCCGCACAGATACGCAGTATTTT	CASSYYDSRTDTQYF
TRBV11-2	TRBJ1-6	once	-	TGTGCCAGCAGCCTTAAGGGGGGATCCTATAATTCAACCCTCCACTTT	CASSLKGGSYNSTLHF
TRBV27	TRBJ1-5	-	-	TGTGCCAGCAGTCCATGGACGGACTATAGCAATCAGCCCCAGCATTTT	CASSPWTDYSNQPQHF
TRBV19	TRBJ2-1	few	TRBD2	TGTGCCAGTACTCCAGTAGCGGGGGGCGAAAACAATGAGCAGTTCTTC	CASTPVAGGENNEQFF
TRBV4-1	TRBJ1-5	-	-	TGCGCCAGCAGCTCGATAACCCTGGGGATGGATAGCAATCAGCCCCAGCATTTT	CASSSITLGMDSNQPQHF